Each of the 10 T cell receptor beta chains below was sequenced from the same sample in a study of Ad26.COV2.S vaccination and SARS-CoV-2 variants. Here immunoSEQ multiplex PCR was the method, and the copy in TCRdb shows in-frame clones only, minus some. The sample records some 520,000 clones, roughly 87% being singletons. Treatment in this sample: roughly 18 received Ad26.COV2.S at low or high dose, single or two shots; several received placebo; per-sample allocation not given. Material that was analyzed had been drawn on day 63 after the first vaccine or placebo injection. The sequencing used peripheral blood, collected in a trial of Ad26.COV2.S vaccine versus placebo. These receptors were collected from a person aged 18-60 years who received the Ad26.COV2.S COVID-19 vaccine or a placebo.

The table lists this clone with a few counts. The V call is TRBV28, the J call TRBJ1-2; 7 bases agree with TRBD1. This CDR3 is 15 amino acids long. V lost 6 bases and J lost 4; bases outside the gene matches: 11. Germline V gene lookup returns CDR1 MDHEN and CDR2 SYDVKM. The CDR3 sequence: CASRLGGGDSYGYTF. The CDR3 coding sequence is TGTGCCAGCAGACTTGGAGGGGGCGACTCCTATGGCTACACCTTC.

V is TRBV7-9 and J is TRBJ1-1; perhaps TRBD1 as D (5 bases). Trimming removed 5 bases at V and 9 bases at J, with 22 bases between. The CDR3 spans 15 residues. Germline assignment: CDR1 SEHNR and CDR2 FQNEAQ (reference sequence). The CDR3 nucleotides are TGTGCCAGCAGCCCCCTAGAGCGGGCAGGGTTTAAAGCTTTCTTT. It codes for CASSPLERAGFKAFF.

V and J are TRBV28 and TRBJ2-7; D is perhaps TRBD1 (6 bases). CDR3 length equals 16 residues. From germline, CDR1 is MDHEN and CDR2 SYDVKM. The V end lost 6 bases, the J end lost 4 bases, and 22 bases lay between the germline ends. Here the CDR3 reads CASRPLRDKEIYEQYF. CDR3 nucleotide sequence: TGTGCCAGCAGACCGCTCCGGGACAAGGAGATATACGAGCAGTACTTC.

In DNA, the CDR3 is TGTGCCAGCAGCGTACGCCTATACGGGACCACTGGGGCCAACGTCCTGACTTTC. It codes for CASSVRLYGTTGANVLTF. The chain recombines TRBV5-5 with TRBJ2-6, with D perhaps assigned TRBD1 or TRBD2 (5 bases each). The ends were cut back, 4 bases at V and 2 bases at J, with 19 bases in the middle. There are 18 residues in the CDR3. Germline loops: CDR1 SGHKS, CDR2 YYEKEE (reference sequence).

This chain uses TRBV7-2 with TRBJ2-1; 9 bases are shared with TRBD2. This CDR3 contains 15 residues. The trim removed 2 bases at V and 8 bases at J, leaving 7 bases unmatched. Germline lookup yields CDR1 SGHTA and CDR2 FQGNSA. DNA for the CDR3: TGTGCCAGCAGCTTATCCAGCGGGAGGTTCGATGAGCAGTTCTTC. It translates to CASSLSSGRFDEQFF.

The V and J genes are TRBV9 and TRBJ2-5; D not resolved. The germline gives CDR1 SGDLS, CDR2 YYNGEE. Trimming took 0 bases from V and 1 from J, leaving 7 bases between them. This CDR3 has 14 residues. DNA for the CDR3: TGTGCCAGCAGCGTAGCGAGCAGCCAAGAGACCCAGTACTTC. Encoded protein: CASSVASSQETQYF.

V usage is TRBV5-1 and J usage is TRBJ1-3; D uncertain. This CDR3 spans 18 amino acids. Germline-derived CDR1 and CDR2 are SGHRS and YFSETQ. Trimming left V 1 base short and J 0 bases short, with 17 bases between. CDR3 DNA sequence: TGCGCCAGCAGCTTGCCTAGGAGGGAAGGCTCCTCTGGAAACACCATATATTTT. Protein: CASSLPRREGSSGNTIYF.

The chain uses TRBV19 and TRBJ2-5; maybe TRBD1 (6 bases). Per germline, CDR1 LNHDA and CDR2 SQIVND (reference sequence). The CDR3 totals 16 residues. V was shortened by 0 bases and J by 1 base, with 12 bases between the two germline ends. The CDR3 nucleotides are TGTGCCAGTAGTATAGATCTACAGGGCCCCCAAGAGACCCAGTACTTC. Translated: CASSIDLQGPQETQYF.

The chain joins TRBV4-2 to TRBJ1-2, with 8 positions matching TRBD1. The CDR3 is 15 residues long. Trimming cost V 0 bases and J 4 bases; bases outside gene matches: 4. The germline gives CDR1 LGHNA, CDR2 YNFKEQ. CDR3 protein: CASSQDRGHGYGYTF. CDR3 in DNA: TGTGCCAGCAGCCAAGACAGGGGGCACGGCTATGGCTACACCTTC.

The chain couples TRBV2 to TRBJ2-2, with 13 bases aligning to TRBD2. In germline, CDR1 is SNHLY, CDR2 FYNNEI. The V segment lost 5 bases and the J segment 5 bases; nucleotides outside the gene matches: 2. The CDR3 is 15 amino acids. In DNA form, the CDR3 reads TGTGCCAGCAGTCCACTAGCGGGAGGGACCGGGGAGCTGTTTTTT. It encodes CASSPLAGGTGELFF.